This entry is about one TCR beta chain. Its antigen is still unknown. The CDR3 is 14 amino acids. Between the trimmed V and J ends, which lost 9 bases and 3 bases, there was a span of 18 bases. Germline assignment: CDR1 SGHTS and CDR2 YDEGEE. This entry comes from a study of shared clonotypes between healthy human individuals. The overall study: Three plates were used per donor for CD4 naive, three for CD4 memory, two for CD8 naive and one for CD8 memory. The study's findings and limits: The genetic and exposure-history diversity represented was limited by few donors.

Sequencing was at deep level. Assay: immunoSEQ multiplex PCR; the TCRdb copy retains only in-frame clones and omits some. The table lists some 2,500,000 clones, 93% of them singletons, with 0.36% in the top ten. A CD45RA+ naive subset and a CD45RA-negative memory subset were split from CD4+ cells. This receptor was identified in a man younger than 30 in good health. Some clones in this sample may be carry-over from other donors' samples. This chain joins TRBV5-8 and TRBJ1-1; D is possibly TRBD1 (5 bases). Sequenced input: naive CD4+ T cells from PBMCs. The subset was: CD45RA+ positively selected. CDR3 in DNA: TGTGCCACCGGGGGGTTACGGTTAGACACTGAAGCTTTCTTT. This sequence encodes CATGGLRLDTEAFF.